This record looks at one TCR beta chain sequence and its context. Authors' analysis steps: The assay estimated nucleated cells by amplifying reference gene primers. Produced via immunoSEQ multiplex PCR; TCRdb's table is partial and in-frame only. The V and J calls and the clone size are those of that table, but D and trimming were determined from the DNA. The sample holds about 52,000 clones, about 90% seen once. This CDR3 comprises 12 residues. The J segment lost 4 bases and the V segment lost 10 bases, leaving 4 bases of the junction unmatched. The data stem from a study of blood T cell repertoires in COVID-19. The overall study: Samples representing acute and convalescent COVID-19 were sourced from the United States, Italy and Spain. From T cells, B-cell-depleted T cells, or PBMCs came the material, which was cDNA or gDNA.

V is TRBV12-3 or TRBV12-4 and J is TRBJ2-3, with TRBD1 identical over 8 bases. Sequenced sample: peripheral blood. This receptor was taken from a man of 80 years or more with active or convalescent COVID-19. CDR3 region: CATQGASDTQYF. Here the CDR3 DNA reads TGTGCCACTCAGGGGGCATCAGATACGCAGTATTTT.